This T cell receptor (beta chain) appears in the sequencing data of a study of shared clonotypes between healthy human individuals. The repertoire was sequenced with immunoSEQ multiplex PCR; TCRdb's copy has only in-frame clones and lacks some. The table includes nearly 750,000 clones, over 55% detected once. Every donor, a Caucasian adult, lived in Nashville, Tennessee. This CDR3 comprises 15 residues. Unmatched junction bases numbered 2, after V lost 6 bases and J lost 1 base. Germline CDR1 MNHEY, CDR2 SMNVEV (reference sequence). The sequence was obtained from a woman in her twenties or thirties in good health. The V and J genes are TRBV27 and TRBJ2-7, with 14 bases lining up with TRBD2. Material for sequencing was memory CD4+ T cells sorted from blood. Subset specified: CD45RA-negative fraction. In DNA, the CDR3 is TGTGCCAGCAGCAGACTAGCGGGAGGGTCCTACGAGCAGTACTTC. Its protein product is CASSRLAGGSYEQYF.